The text below deals with one T cell receptor (beta chain). The antigen it binds to is not known. No much larger clone exists at a distance of one base, and base qualities are not known. Ficoll-Paque density gradient centrifugation was used to isolate PBMCs. Sequencing relied on an Illumina NovaSeq 6000. TCRalpha and TCRbeta cDNA libraries were built by 5'RACE with constant-segment primers, adding sample barcodes and unique molecular identifiers. RNA was extracted from every sample with Trizol reagent. Libraries were amplified in two PCR steps, with a second sample barcode and Illumina TruSeq adapters added in the second step. Sequencing of libraries was performed on an Illumina NovaSeq with 2 x 150 bp paired-end reads. Turning to the authors' computational methods: The reads were demultiplexed and collapsed into UMI-guided consensus sequences using migec v1.2.7. Using mixcr v2.1.11, UMI consensuses were aligned to TRA and TRB V and J templates and then assembled into clonotypes. Clonotypes were classified as expanded or contracted when called significant by both edgeR and NoisET, with noise models trained on biological replicates. For edgeR calls, the cutoffs were a false discovery rate-adjusted p below 0.01 and a log2 fold-change threshold of 1. PCA with hierarchical clustering of max-normalized trajectories of the 1000 most abundant clonotypes was used as exploratory dynamics analysis. Separately sequenced CD4+ and CD8+ repertoires were used to assign a CD4 or CD8 phenotype to each responding clone. TCRdb reprocessed the public reads (quality trimming at Q25 with fastp, clone calling with MiXCR) and kept in-frame beta chains. Every distinct CDR3 protein forms one entry, paired with its most common genes and DNA. The V and J calls, along with clone size, are taken from TCRdb and not from the paper's own processing. In all, the sample holds fewer than 450,000 distinct CDR3 sequences, and 20% to 25% of those were seen once. Of the sample, 7.5% to 10% falls within the top ten clones.

The data derive from a study of T-cell memory formation after mild COVID-19 (dated by TCRdb to the early 2020s). Study-level background: TCR sequence clusters from the two donors were largely donor specific. In a couple of donors, T-cell clones that expanded and contracted after mild COVID-19 were tracked by sequencing TCRalpha and TCRbeta repertoires over time. Two young, previously healthy adult volunteers, one female and one male, were included in the cohort. The paper's findings and limits, for the study overall: Some responding clones were detected in pre-infection memory, suggesting pre-existing cross-reactive memory T cells joined the SARS-CoV-2 response. SARS-CoV-2 specificity of the second-wave clones peaking on day 37 was not confirmed. Only a couple of mild cases were covered in the study, and larger cohorts including severe cases with pre-infection samples were considered necessary. Contracting CD4+ clones were found mainly in CM and EM memory subsets, while CD8+ clones were enriched in EMRA. Clones that contracted from day 15 to 85 showed balanced CD4/CD8 phenotypes, whereas a second wave of clones that expanded from day 15 to 37 leaned towards CD4+.

The CDR3, cysteine through phenylalanine, is 13 amino acids long. The read is trimmed to its CDR3 DNA, 39 bases read in frame from base 1. Deletion took 0 bases off V and 12 bases off J, with a span of 15 bases between the germline ends. In the germline V gene, CDR1 corresponds to SQVTM and CDR2 to ANQGSEA. This chain is built from TRBV29-1 and TRBJ2-1; a tentative D call is TRBD1 (5 bases match). Sequencing was performed on PBMCs or a T cell subset sorted from them (not recorded which). This clonotype originated in an adult woman who had mild COVID-19 (a few samples of this study predate the infection). The sample titles of this study are shuffled in the database, so cell type and time point are left out; the donor was told from shared clones. The DNA sequence reads TGCAGCGTTGAAGACCGATACAGGATCGGGCAGTTCTTC. Its amino acids are CSVEDRYRIGQFF.